This entry is about one TCR beta chain. The second PCR ran roughly 6 to 11 cycles with a sample-barcoded 5' primer and J-beta primers. TCRdb called the 5' RACE reads again in MiXCR, with one record for every CDR3 protein. Among roughly 1.9 million distinct CDR3 sequences listed, about 39% were seen once. The CDR3 runs to 13 residues. CDR1 and CDR2 from the germline V gene are DFQATT and SNEGSKA (reference sequence). This sample is drawn from a study of blood T cells in healthy people across ages. This clonotype was sampled from a human donor in good health. V and J are TRBV20-1 and TRBJ1-4; the match to TRBD1 covers 7 bases. Sequenced material: blood. The chain's CDR3 is CSLLGDSNEKLFF. The DNA of the CDR3 is TGCAGCTTGTTAGGGGACAGCAATGAAAAACTGTTTTTT.